The clone carrying this TCR beta chain appeared a single time. Recruitment covered 20 to 25 US areas and drew participants whose ages spanned about 18 to 90 years. Assignments of participants to cohorts depended upon their own reported clinical history. Using immunoSEQ multiplex PCR, the repertoire was profiled, and TCRdb retains in-frame clones only, with some absent. Of roughly 300,000 clones detected, around 87% appear once; the ten largest clones hold approximately 5.3%. The source of the sample is a study of blood T cell repertoires in COVID-19. Turning to the study itself: The analysed material was cDNA or gDNA that came from T cells, B-cell-depleted T cells, or PBMCs.

Germline values: CDR1 SEHNR, CDR2 FQNEAQ (reference sequence). The CDR3 has 12 residues. V lost 4 bases to trimming and J lost 8 bases, with 10 bases between them. The rearrangement links TRBV7-9 to TRBJ2-3; D is undetermined. The receptor was isolated from a woman aged 30 to 39 who had recovered from COVID-19. The sample was PBMCs or T cells enriched from blood (not recorded which). The CDR3, as DNA: TGTGCCAGCAGCTCCCCTAGGAGTACGCAGTATTTT. This encodes CASSSPRSTQYF.